This paragraph reports one T cell receptor beta chain. Method: immunoSEQ multiplex PCR; TCRdb's copy keeps in-frame clones and lacks some. The sample lists about 300,000 clones, approximately 85% seen once, with 10% to 15% in the top ten. Trimming cost V 5 bases and J 5 bases, with 12 bases left between them. The CDR3 spans 13 residues. Per germline, CDR1 SGHAT and CDR2 FQNNGV. This entry comes from a study of blood T cell repertoires in COVID-19. The wider study: The United States, Italy and Spain provided the acute and convalescent COVID-19 samples.

Sequencing used peripheral blood. The chain joins TRBV11-2 to TRBJ1-2, with a tentative D call TRBD1 (5 bases). The sequence was obtained from a human donor in a cohort sampled during active COVID-19. The CDR3 nucleotides are TGTGCCAGCAGCACTACAGGTCCATATGGCTACACCTTC. It codes for CASSTTGPYGYTF.